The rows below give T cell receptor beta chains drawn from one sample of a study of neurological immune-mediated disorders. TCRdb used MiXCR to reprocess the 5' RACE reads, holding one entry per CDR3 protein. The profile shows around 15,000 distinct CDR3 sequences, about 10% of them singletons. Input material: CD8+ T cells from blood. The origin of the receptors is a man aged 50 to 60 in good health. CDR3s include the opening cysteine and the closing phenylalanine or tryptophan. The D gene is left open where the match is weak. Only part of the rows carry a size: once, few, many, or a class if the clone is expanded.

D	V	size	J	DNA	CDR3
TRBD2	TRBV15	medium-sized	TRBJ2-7	TGTGCCACCAGCTCGAGCGGGAGGGCCTACGAGCAGTACTTC	CATSSSGRAYEQYF
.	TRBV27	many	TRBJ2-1	TGTGCCAGCCGGCCAGGGGGGTACAATGAGCAGTTCTTC	CASRPGGYNEQFF
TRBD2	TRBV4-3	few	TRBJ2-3	TGCGCCAGCAGCCAAGATTCCCTATCAGCGGGAGGGCCATTTTTCCCAGATACGCAGTATTTT	CASSQDSLSAGGPFFPDTQYF
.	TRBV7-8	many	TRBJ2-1	TGTGCCAGCAGCCGTCCCGAATACAATGAGCAGTTCTTC	CASSRPEYNEQFF
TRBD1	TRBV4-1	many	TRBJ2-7	TGCGCCAGCAGCCAAGTAGCGACAGGGGACGAGCAGTACTTC	CASSQVATGDEQYF
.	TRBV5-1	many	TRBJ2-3	TGCGCCAGCAGCTTGAGCCAGAGGGCAGATACGCAGTATTTT	CASSLSQRADTQYF
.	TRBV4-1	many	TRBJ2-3	TGCGCCAGCAGCCAGCCGGACGCGACAGATACGCAGTATTTT	CASSQPDATDTQYF
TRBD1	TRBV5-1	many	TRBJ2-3	TGCGCCAGCAGCTTGGGACAGGGCCTCACAGATACGCAGTATTTT	CASSLGQGLTDTQYF
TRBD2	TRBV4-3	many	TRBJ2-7	TGCGCCAGCAGTCAACTACTAGCGGAAGCCTACGAGCAGTACTTC	CASSQLLAEAYEQYF
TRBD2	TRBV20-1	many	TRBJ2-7	TGCAGTGCTAGAGATCTAGCAGGGACTAGCGGGTCTTACGAGCAGTACTTC	CSARDLAGTSGSYEQYF
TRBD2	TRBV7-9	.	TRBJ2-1	TGTGCCAGCAGCTTAGTCGTGGCGGGAGGAGAACTGGTCATCTACAATGAGCAGTTCTTC	CASSLVVAGGELVIYNEQFF
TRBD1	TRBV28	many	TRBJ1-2	TGTGCCAGCAGTTTCTCGTCCACCGGGACAGGTCACTATGGCTACACCTTC	CASSFSSTGTGHYGYTF
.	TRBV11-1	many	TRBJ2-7	TGTGCCAGCAGCTTCCATATGGGTTACGAGCAGTACTTC	CASSFHMGYEQYF
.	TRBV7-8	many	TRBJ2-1	TGTGCCAGCAGCGCGTATGGTTTCCATGAGCAGTTCTTC	CASSAYGFHEQFF
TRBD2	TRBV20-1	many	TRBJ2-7	TGCAGTGCTAGATCGCTAGGCGGACTAGCGGGAGCCGAGCAGTACTTC	CSARSLGGLAGAEQYF
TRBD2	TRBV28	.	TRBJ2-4	TGTGACAGCAGTAAAGCCGGGACACCGGGACTAGGGTACTTC	CDSSKAGTPGLGYF
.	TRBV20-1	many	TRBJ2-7	TGCAGTGCTAGTTTGTCGGGGCGCTCCTACGAGCAGTACTTC	CSASLSGRSYEQYF
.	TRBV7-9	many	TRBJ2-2	TGTGCCAGCAGCGCCACCCCAGGGTTGGGGTCCGGGGAGCTGTTTTTT	CASSATPGLGSGELFF
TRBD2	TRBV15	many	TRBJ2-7	TGTGCCACCAGCGGAGCGGGAGCCTACGAGCAGTACTTC	CATSGAGAYEQYF
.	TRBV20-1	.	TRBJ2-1	TGCAGTGCTAAGTGTAGCGACTTTGGGCACAGCTCCTACAATGAGCTCTTC	CSAKCSDFGHSSYNELF
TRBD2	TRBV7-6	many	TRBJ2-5	TGTGCCAGCAGACGCAGCGGGAGGACTATTCAGTACCAAGAGACCCAGTACTTC	CASRRSGRTIQYQETQYF
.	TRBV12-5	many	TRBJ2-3	TGTGCTAGTGGTCCAAGTAGCACAGATACGCAGTATTTT	CASGPSSTDTQYF
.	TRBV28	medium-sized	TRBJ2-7	TGTGCCAGCAGTTTATCGACAACCTACGAGCAGTACTTC	CASSLSTTYEQYF
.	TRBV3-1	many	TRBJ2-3	TGTGCCAGCAGCCAAGAGTACCGCCATCAGACCGATACGCAGTATTTT	CASSQEYRHQTDTQYF
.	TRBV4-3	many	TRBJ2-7	TGCGCCAGCAGCCAAACCATGTCGGGGGCCTACGAGCAGTACTTC	CASSQTMSGAYEQYF
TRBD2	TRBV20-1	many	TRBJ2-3	TGCAGTGCTAGAGAAGGGGGACTAGCGGGAGGCCGGGAAGATACGCAGTATTTT	CSAREGGLAGGREDTQYF
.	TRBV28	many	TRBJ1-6	TGTGCCAGCAGTTTGCGACGGGACATGAGGTCACCCCTCCACTTT	CASSLRRDMRSPLHF
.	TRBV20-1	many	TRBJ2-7	TGCAGTGCTAGAGAGACAGCGAGCGAGCAGTACTTC	CSARETASEQYF
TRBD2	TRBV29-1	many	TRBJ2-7	TGCAGCGCTGGGGCAGCGGGAAATGGCGACGAGCAGTACTTC	CSAGAAGNGDEQYF
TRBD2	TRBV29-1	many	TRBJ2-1	TGCAGCCTTACCCCTCCTTGGGGCGAGCGGGAGGTTAATGAGCAGTTCTTC	CSLTPPWGEREVNEQFF
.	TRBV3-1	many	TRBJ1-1	TGTGCCAGCAGCCAAGATTATGCAGGGGCGAGAAACACTGAAGCTTTCTTT	CASSQDYAGARNTEAFF
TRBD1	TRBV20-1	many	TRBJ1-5	TGCAGTGCTAGGGACAGGGGGTTTGGCAATCAGCCCCAGCATTTT	CSARDRGFGNQPQHF
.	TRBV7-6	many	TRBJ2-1	TGTGCCAGCAGCTTAGAGGTGCGGGCCTCCTACAATGAGCAGTTCTTC	CASSLEVRASYNEQFF
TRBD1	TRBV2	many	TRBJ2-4	TGTGCCAGCAGCCTTTCGGGACAGACCATAGCCAAAAACATTCAGTACTTC	CASSLSGQTIAKNIQYF
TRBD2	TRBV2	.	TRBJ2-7	TGTGCCAGCAGTGAAGCAGGGACTAGCGTGGGGGGTGAGCAGTACTTC	CASSEAGTSVGGEQYF
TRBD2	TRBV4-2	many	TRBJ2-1	TGTGCCAGCAGCCAAGGCAATAGCGGGAGAGGGAGTAAATACAATGAGCAGTTCTTC	CASSQGNSGRGSKYNEQFF
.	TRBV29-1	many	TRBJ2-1	TGCAGCGCCAGACTAGATACTGAGCAGTTCTTC	CSARLDTEQFF
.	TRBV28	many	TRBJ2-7	TGTGCCAGCACCTCATGGCCCGAGAGGTACGAGCAGTACTTC	CASTSWPERYEQYF
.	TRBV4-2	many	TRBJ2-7	TGTGCCAGCAGCCAAGTTGGCGAGCAGTACTTC	CASSQVGEQYF
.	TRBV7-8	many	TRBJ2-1	TGTGCCAGCAGCTTAGCGGGACTTGACAATGAGCAGTTCTTC	CASSLAGLDNEQFF
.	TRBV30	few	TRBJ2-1	TGTGCCTGGACCGAGAACAATGAGCAGTTCTTC	CAWTENNEQFF
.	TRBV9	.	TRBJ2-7	TGTGCCAGCAGCGACGACGGGAGCTCCTACGAGCAGTACTTC	CASSDDGSSYEQYF
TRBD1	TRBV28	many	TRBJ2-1	TGTGCCAGCAGTCGGACAGGGACAGCGTTTCTCTACAATGAGCAGTTCTTC	CASSRTGTAFLYNEQFF
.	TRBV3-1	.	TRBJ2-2	TGTGCCAGCAGAGGACCGGTTAACACCGGGGAGCTGTTTTTT	CASRGPVNTGELFF
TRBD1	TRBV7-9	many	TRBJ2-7	TGTGCCAGCAGCTCCATCCTGGACAGGGGCTACGAGCAGTACTTC	CASSSILDRGYEQYF
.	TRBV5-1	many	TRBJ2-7	TGCGCCAGCAGCCCAAAAAGCCGCAGCTACGAGCAGTACTTC	CASSPKSRSYEQYF
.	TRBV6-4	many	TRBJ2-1	TGTGCCAGCAGTGACTCGGAGTACAATGAGCAGTTCTTC	CASSDSEYNEQFF
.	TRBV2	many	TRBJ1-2	TGTGCCAGCAGTGACGACCCCGGGGGATCGGAAGGCTACACCTTC	CASSDDPGGSEGYTF
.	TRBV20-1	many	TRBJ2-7	TGCAGTGCTAGAGGGGACCGGGAGTCCTACGAGCAGTACTTC	CSARGDRESYEQYF
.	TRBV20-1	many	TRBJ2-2	TGCAGTGCTAGCGCCGCGAACACCGGGGAGCTGTTTTTT	CSASAANTGELFF
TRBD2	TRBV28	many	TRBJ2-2	TGTGCCAGCCCTAGCGGGATAGTCACCGGGGAGCTGTTTTTT	CASPSGIVTGELFF
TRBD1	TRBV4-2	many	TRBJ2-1	TGTGCCAGCAGCCTGGAGTTGGGACAGGGGGCCGATGAGCAGTTCTTC	CASSLELGQGADEQFF
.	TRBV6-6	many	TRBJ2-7	TGTGCCAGCAGCCGGGACACCGCCTACGAGCAGTACTTC	CASSRDTAYEQYF
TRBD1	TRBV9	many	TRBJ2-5	TGTGCCAGCAGCGTAGGAGGGACAGGAGGAGAGACCCAGTACTTC	CASSVGGTGGETQYF
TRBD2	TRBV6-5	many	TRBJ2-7	TGTGCCAGCAGTAGACTAGCGGGAGCGGACGAGCAGTACTTC	CASSRLAGADEQYF
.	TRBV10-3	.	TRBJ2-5	TGTGCCATCAGTGGGCCAGAGACGGGGGAGACCCAGTACTTC	CAISGPETGETQYF
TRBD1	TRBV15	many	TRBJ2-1	TGTGCCACCAGCAGAGAAGGGACAGGGGTCTACAATGAGCAGTTCTTC	CATSREGTGVYNEQFF
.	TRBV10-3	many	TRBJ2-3	TGTGCCATCACTCGGCAGGGTGGCACAGATACGCAGTATTTT	CAITRQGGTDTQYF
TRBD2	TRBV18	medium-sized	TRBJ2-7	TGTGCCAGCTCAGACGGGACTAGCGGGAGGACTAGCGAGCAGTACTTC	CASSDGTSGRTSEQYF